This TCR beta chain came from a study of T cell responses to AZD1222 COVID-19 vaccine. V shed 1 base and J shed 0 bases, with 8 bases lying between them. From germline, CDR1 is SGDLS and CDR2 YYNGEE. The CDR3 contains 14 residues. TCRdb keeps only in-frame clones here, not all; method: immunoSEQ multiplex PCR. The table records about 150,000 clones, around 89% of them present only once. The input for sequencing was peripheral blood, taken on day 0 of AZD1222 vaccination. The source of this sequence is an adult in good health. The chain combines TRBV9 with TRBJ2-7; D is undetermined. The CDR3 reads CASSVRADSYEQYF. The CDR3 bases are TGTGCCAGCAGCGTAAGGGCAGACTCCTACGAGCAGTACTTC.